This is a list of T cell receptor beta chains from one sample in a study of cytomegalovirus exposure and HLA in healthy donors. Repertoires were generated with immunoSEQ multiplex PCR, while TCRdb's copy carries only in-frame clones and drops some. The top ten hold more than 2% of the sample, which has 130,000 to 150,000 clones, around four fifths seen once. The specimen was PBMCs. These receptors were taken from a boy aged 2-9 years in good health and CMV-seronegative. CDR3s include the opening cysteine and the closing phenylalanine or tryptophan. D genes are given only for firm matches. Not every row has a clone size; where given, it reads once, few, many or a size class.

clone_size	d_call	v_call	j_call	cdr3_aa	cdr3_nt
once	TRBD1	TRBV7-8	TRBJ1-2	CASSLSGQGFHGYTF	TGTGCCAGCAGCTTAAGCGGACAGGGGTTCCATGGCTACACCTTC
-	TRBD1	TRBV7-9	TRBJ2-7	CASSLKGDRVCSEQYF	TGTGCCAGCAGCTTAAAGGGGGACAGGGTTTGCAGCGAGCAGTACTTC
-	TRBD1	TRBV6-5	TRBJ1-3	CASSSGQGIGNTIYF	TGTGCCAGCAGTTCCGGACAGGGGATCGGAAACACCATATATTTT
once	-	TRBV21-1	TRBJ2-2	CASSRTSQNGELFF	TGTGCCAGCAGCAGGACTAGTCAAAACGGGGAGCTGTTTTTT
-	TRBD1	TRBV2	TRBJ2-1	CASSPGAGGARLTSYNEQFF	TGTGCCAGCAGCCCGGGGGCAGGGGGCGCGAGGCTAACCTCCTACAATGAGCAGTTCTTC
-	TRBD2	TRBV5-1	TRBJ2-7	CASSPTSGGYEQYF	TGCGCCAGCAGCCCCACTAGCGGGGGGTACGAGCAGTACTTC
-	TRBD1	TRBV7-3	TRBJ2-1	CASSPVVTGSYNEQFF	TGTGCCAGCAGCCCAGTTGTGACAGGGTCCTACAATGAGCAGTTCTTC
-	TRBD1	TRBV27	TRBJ1-1	CASSLSDRGGTEAFF	TGTGCCAGCAGTTTGTCCGACAGGGGTGGAACTGAAGCTTTCTTT
few	-	TRBV5-1	TRBJ1-1	CASSLNGGSNSEAFF	TGCGCCAGCAGCTTGAACGGGGGGAGCAACTCTGAAGCTTTCTTT
-	TRBD1	TRBV30	TRBJ1-6	CAWSAHRGANNSPLHF	TGTGCCTGGAGTGCCCACAGGGGAGCTAATAATTCACCCCTCCACTTT
once	TRBD2	TRBV28	TRBJ2-2	CASSPRLAGVAGELFF	TGTGCCAGCAGTCCCCGACTAGCGGGAGTCGCCGGGGAGCTGTTTTTT